The clone carrying this TCR beta chain was observed many times. Its target is unknown. Amplified TCR beta CDR3 regions were obtained using RNA transcripts as template. HTBI primers were employed in first-round RT-PCR, then a second-round multiplex PCR followed. TCRdb re-derived calls from the multiplex PCR reads in MiXCR, one entry per CDR3 protein. The sample has some 520,000 distinct CDR3 sequences, about an eighth seen once. Germline loops: CDR1 MDHEN, CDR2 SYDVKM. V lost 3 bases and J 0 bases, leaving 16 bases between the germline ends. The CDR3 runs to 17 residues. Ophthalmopathy donors showed moderate-to-severe activity, CAS ≥3, NOSPECS ≥4 and a duration under 3 months. Physicians reached a diagnosis by relying on clinical symptoms, serum thyroxine, TRAb, thyroid ultrasound and orbital computed tomography. This sample is drawn from a study of Graves' ophthalmopathy and Graves' hyperthyroidism. In the study overall: At initial diagnosis, peripheral blood was obtained, and this preceded any treatment. Overall study results and limits: Blood also carried most expanded thyroid clonotypes exceeding 0.001 frequency.

The clonotype was recovered from a woman between 25 and 40 years old with Graves' ophthalmopathy. The genes are TRBV28 and TRBJ2-3, with D maybe TRBD2 (6 bases). Sequencing input: blood. Here the CDR3 reads CASSLSPARGSTDTQYF. As DNA, the CDR3 is TGTGCCAGCAGTTTGTCACCTGCCCGGGGGAGCACAGATACGCAGTATTTT. Based on the CDR3 plus reference TRBV28 and TRBJ2-3, the full variable domain is DVKVTQSSRYLVKRTGEKVFLECVQDMDHENMFWYRQDPGLGLRLIYFSYDVKMKEKGDIPEGYSVSREKKERFSLILESASTNQTSMYLCASSLSPARGSTDTQYFGPGTRLTVL.